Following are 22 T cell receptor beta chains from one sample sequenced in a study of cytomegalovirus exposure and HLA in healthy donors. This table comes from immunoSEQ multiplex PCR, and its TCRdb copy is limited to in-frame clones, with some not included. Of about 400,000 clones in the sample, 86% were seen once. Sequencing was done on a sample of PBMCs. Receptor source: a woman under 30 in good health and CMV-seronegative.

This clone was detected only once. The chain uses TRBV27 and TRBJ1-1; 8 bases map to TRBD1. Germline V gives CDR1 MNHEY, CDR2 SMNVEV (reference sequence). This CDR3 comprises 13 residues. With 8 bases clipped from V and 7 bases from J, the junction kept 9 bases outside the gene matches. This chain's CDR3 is CASGTGPIGEAFF. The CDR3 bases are TGTGCCAGCGGGACAGGACCCATTGGTGAAGCTTTCTTT.

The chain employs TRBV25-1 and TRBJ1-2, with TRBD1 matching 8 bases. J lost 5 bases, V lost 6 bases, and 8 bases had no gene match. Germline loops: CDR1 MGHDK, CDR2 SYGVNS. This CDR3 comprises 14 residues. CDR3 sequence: CASRAEQGEYGYTF. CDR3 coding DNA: TGTGCCAGCAGAGCCGAACAGGGGGAATATGGCTACACCTTC.

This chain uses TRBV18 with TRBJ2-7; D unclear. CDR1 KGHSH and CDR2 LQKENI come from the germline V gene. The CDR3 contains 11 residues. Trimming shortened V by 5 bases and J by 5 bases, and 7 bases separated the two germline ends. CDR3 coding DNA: TGTGCCAGCTCAAACTTAAACGAGCAGTACTTC. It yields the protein CASSNLNEQYF.

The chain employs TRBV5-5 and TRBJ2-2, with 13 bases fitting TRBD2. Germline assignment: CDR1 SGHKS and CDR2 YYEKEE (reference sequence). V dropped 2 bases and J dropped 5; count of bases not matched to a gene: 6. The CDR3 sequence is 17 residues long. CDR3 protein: CASSFTLAGGRTGELFF. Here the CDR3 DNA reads TGTGCCAGCAGCTTCACACTAGCGGGAGGGCGGACCGGGGAGCTGTTTTTT. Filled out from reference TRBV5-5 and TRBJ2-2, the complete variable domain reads DAGVTQSPTHLIKTRGQQVTLRCSPISGHKSVSWYQQVLGQGPQFIFQYYEKEERGRGNFPDRFSARQFPNYSSELNVNALLLGDSALYLCASSFTLAGGRTGELFFGEGSRLTVL.

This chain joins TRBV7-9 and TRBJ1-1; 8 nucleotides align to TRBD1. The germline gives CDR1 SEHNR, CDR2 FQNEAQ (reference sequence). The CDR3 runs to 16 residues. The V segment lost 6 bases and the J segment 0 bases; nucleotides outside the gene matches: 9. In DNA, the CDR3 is TGTGCCAGCAGGCAGCAGGGGGCCCATATGAACACTGAAGCTTTCTTT. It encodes CASRQQGAHMNTEAFF.

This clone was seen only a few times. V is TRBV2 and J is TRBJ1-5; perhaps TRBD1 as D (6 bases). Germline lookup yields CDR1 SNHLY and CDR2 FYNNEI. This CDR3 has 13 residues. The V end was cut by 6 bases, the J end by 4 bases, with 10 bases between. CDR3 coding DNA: TGTGCCAGCAGGGAGAGGGGGAATCAGCCCCAGCATTTT. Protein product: CASRERGNQPQHF.

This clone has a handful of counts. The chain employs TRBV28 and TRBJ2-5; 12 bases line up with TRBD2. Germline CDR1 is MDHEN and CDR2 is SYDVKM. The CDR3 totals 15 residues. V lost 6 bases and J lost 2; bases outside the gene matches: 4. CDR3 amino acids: CASSLTSGGQETQYF. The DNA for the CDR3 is TGTGCCAGCAGCCTGACTAGCGGGGGTCAAGAGACCCAGTACTTC.

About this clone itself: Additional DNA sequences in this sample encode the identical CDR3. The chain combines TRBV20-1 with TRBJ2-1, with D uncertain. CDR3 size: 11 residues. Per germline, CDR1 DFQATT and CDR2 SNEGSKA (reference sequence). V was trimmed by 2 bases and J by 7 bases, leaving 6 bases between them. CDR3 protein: CSARRENEQFF. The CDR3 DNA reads TGCAGTGCTAGACGCGAGAATGAGCAGTTCTTC.

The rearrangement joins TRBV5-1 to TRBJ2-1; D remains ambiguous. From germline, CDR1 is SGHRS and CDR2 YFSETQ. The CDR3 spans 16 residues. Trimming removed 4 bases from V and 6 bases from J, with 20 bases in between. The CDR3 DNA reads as TGCGCCAGCAGCGGAATGCTAAGTCCTAGAGTCAATGAGCAGTTCTTC. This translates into CASSGMLSPRVNEQFF.

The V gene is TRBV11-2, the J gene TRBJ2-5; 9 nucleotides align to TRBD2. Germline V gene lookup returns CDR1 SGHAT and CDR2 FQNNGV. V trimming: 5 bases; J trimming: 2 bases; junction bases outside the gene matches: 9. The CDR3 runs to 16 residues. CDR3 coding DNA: TGTGCCAGCAGCCCTATAGCGGGGGTCGATCAAGAGACCCAGTACTTC. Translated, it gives CASSPIAGVDQETQYF.

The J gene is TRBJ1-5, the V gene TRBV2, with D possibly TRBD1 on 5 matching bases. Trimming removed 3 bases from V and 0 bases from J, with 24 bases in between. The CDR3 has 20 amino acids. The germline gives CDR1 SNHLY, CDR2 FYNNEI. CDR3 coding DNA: TGTGCCAGCAGTGAGGACCCAACCGCTCGTGACAGAATTAGCAATCAGCCCCAGCATTTT. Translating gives CASSEDPTARDRISNQPQHF. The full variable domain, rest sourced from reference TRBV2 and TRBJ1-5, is EPEVTQTPSHQVTQMGQEVILRCVPISNHLYFYWYRQILGQKVEFLVSFYNNEISEKSEIFDDQFSVERPDGSNFTLKIRSTKLEDSAMYFCASSEDPTARDRISNQPQHFGDGTRLSIL.

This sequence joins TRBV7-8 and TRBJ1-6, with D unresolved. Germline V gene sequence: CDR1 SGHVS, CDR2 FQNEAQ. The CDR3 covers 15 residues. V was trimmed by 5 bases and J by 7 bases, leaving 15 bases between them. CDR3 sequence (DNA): TGTGCCAGCAGCCCACTCCGGGAAGCGAATTCACCCCTCCACTTT. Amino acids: CASSPLREANSPLHF.

The CDR3 spells CASIPYLGVETQYF. CDR3 in DNA: TGTGCCAGCATCCCCTATCTGGGAGTAGAGACCCAGTACTTC. V gene TRBV6-5 combines with J gene TRBJ2-5, with D possibly being TRBD2 (5 bases). The CDR3 extends over 14 amino acids. The V and J ends lost 7 bases and 4 bases respectively, with 16 bases between them. The germline CDR1 and CDR2 sequences are MNHEY and SVGAGI.

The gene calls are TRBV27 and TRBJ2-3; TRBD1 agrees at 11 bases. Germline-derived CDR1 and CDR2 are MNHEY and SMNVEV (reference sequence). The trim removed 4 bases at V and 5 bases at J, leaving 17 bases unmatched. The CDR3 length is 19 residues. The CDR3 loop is CASSWTGGIPPLSGDTQYF. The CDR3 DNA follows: TGTGCCAGCAGTTGGACAGGGGGCATCCCCCCCTTATCAGGAGATACGCAGTATTTT.

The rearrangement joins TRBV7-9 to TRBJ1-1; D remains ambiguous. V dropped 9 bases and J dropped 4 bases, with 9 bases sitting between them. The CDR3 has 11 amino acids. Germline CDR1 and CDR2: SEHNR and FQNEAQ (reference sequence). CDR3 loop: CASSLVTEAFF. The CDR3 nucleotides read TGTGCCAGTAGTCTCGTCACTGAAGCTTTCTTT. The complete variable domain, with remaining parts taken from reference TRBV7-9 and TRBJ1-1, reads DTGVSQNPRHKITKRGQNVTFRCDPISEHNRLYWYRQTLGQGPEFLTYFQNEAQLEKSRLLSDRFSAERPKGSFSTLEIQRTEQGDSAMYLCASSLVTEAFFGQGTRLTVV.

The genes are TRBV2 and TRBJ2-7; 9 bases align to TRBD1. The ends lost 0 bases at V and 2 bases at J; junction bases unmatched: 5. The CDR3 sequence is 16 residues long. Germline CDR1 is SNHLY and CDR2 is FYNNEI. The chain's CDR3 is CASSEAGDRAAYEQYF. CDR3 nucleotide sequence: TGTGCCAGCAGTGAAGCTGGGGACAGGGCCGCCTACGAGCAGTACTTC.

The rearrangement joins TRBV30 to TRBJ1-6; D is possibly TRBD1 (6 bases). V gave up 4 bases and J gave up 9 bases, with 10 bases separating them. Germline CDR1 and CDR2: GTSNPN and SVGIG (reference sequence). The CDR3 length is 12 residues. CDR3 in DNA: TGTGCCTGGACTACAGGGACTTCACCCCTCCACTTT. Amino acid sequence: CAWTTGTSPLHF.

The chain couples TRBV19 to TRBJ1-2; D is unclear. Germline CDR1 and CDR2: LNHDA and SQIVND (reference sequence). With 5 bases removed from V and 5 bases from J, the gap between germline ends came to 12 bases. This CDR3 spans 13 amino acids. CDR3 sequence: CASSPQEGYGYTF. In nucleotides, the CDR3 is TGTGCCAGTAGTCCTCAGGAAGGTTATGGCTACACCTTC. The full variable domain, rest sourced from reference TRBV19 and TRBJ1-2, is DGGITQSPKYLFRKEGQNVTLSCEQNLNHDAMYWYRQDPGQGLRLIYYSQIVNDFQKGDIAEGYSVSREKKESFPLTVTSAQKNPTAFYLCASSPQEGYGYTFGSGTRLTVV.

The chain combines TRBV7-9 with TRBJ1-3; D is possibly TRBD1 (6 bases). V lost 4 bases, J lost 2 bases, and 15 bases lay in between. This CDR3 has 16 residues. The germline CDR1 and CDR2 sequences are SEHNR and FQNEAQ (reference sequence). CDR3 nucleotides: TGTGCCAGCAGCTCCAGCACAGGGAACGCTGGAAACACCATATATTTT. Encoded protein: CASSSSTGNAGNTIYF.

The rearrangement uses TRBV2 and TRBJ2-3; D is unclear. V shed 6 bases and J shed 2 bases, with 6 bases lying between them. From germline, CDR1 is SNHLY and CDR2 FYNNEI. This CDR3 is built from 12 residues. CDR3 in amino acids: CASSATTDTQYF. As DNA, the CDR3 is TGTGCCAGCAGCGCTACCACAGATACGCAGTATTTT.

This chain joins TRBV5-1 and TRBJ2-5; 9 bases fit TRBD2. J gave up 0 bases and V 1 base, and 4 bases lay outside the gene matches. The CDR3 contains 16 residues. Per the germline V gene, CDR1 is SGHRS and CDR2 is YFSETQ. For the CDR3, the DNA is TGCGCCAGCAGCTTGAAAGCGGGGGGATACCAAGAGACCCAGTACTTC. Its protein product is CASSLKAGGYQETQYF.

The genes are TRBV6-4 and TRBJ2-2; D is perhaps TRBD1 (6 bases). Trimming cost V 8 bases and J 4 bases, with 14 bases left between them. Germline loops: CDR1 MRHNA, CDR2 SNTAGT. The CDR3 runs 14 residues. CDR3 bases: TGTGCCAGCGCCTACACAGGGACCACCGGGGAGCTGTTTTTT. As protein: CASAYTGTTGELFF.